These T cell receptor beta chains were read from a single sample in a study of blood T cell repertoires in COVID-19. The data were produced by immunoSEQ multiplex PCR, yet TCRdb's version contains in-frame clones alone and is incomplete. The sample shows some 180,000 clones, 70% to 90% of them seen only once. Sequencing was carried out using peripheral blood. The receptors come from a man aged 55 to 70 with active or convalescent COVID-19. The conserved cysteine and the conserved F or W are not part of the CDR3 here.

v_call: TRBV15; cdr3_length: 12; j_call: TRBJ2-3; cdr3_aa: ATSRDVGPDTQY
v_call: TRBV25-1; cdr3_length: 12; j_call: TRBJ1-5; cdr3_aa: ASSELESNQPQH
v_call: TRBV6-1; cdr3_length: 15; j_call: TRBJ2-1; cdr3_aa: ASSEMLGQGARNEQF
v_call: TRBV7-8; cdr3_length: 13; j_call: TRBJ2-3; cdr3_aa: ASSYSPTSTDTQY
v_call: TRBV2; cdr3_length: 12; j_call: TRBJ2-7; cdr3_aa: ASSGWSGQDEQY
v_call: TRBV5-1; cdr3_length: 13; j_call: TRBJ2-2; cdr3_aa: ASSLVSPSAGELF
v_call: TRBV6-6; cdr3_length: 12; j_call: TRBJ2-1; cdr3_aa: ASSYGAGKYEQF
v_call: TRBV3-1/TRBV3-2; cdr3_length: 10; j_call: TRBJ1-5; cdr3_aa: ASSRGGQPQH
v_call: TRBV11-2; cdr3_length: 12; j_call: TRBJ2-7; cdr3_aa: ASSLGVRDYEQY
v_call: TRBV15; cdr3_length: 10; j_call: TRBJ1-2; cdr3_aa: ATSRDQSAYT
v_call: TRBV5-4; cdr3_length: 11; j_call: TRBJ1-2; cdr3_aa: ASSSTGESGYT
v_call: TRBV27; cdr3_length: 13; j_call: TRBJ2-7; cdr3_aa: ASRSTGTGLSEQY
v_call: TRBV30; cdr3_length: 12; j_call: TRBJ2-1; cdr3_aa: AWRLPGGLGEQF
v_call: TRBV3-1/TRBV3-2; cdr3_length: 13; j_call: TRBJ1-6; cdr3_aa: ASSQEDRGSSPLH
v_call: TRBV4-1; cdr3_length: 16; j_call: TRBJ2-1; cdr3_aa: ASSQDPGFRSSYNEQF
v_call: TRBV9; cdr3_length: 12; j_call: TRBJ2-3; cdr3_aa: ASSAQGFTDTQY
v_call: TRBV6-5; cdr3_length: 12; j_call: TRBJ1-3; cdr3_aa: ASSNPGQGNTIY
v_call: TRBV2; cdr3_length: 14; j_call: TRBJ2-3; cdr3_aa: ASSEWTSGGPDTQY
v_call: TRBV11-2; cdr3_length: 13; j_call: TRBJ1-2; cdr3_aa: ASSQGVGGAFGYT
v_call: TRBV19; cdr3_length: 11; j_call: TRBJ2-3; cdr3_aa: ASSITRRDTQY
v_call: TRBV18; cdr3_length: 15; j_call: TRBJ2-2; cdr3_aa: ASSLGQGAMYVGELF
v_call: TRBV6-5; cdr3_length: 9; j_call: TRBJ2-1; cdr3_aa: ASSYSGEQF
v_call: TRBV11-2; cdr3_length: 9; j_call: TRBJ1-1; cdr3_aa: ASSWGGEAF
v_call: TRBV5-4; cdr3_length: 12; j_call: TRBJ1-2; cdr3_aa: ASSLNQNNYGYT
v_call: TRBV9; cdr3_length: 11; j_call: TRBJ1-1; cdr3_aa: ASSGSGGLEAF
v_call: TRBV10-3; cdr3_length: 12; j_call: TRBJ2-2; cdr3_aa: AISEWGYTGELF
v_call: TRBV11-2; cdr3_length: 10; j_call: TRBJ2-1; cdr3_aa: ASSAERNEQF
v_call: TRBV5-4; cdr3_length: 13; j_call: TRBJ2-1; cdr3_aa: ASSPRGGRNNEQF
v_call: TRBV5-1; cdr3_length: 12; j_call: TRBJ2-5; cdr3_aa: ASSPGTGQETQY
v_call: TRBV18; cdr3_length: 11; j_call: TRBJ1-2; cdr3_aa: ASSTDRGYGYT
v_call: TRBV2; cdr3_length: 10; j_call: TRBJ2-7; cdr3_aa: ASSASPYEQY
v_call: TRBV15; cdr3_length: 11; j_call: TRBJ1-2; cdr3_aa: ATSRQTNYGYT
v_call: TRBV24-1; cdr3_length: 12; j_call: TRBJ2-1; cdr3_aa: ATSGTGDKNEQF
v_call: TRBV18; cdr3_length: 11; j_call: TRBJ1-4; cdr3_aa: ASAGGAGEKLF
v_call: TRBV9; cdr3_length: 14; j_call: TRBJ1-3; cdr3_aa: ASSPRAGHSGNTIY
v_call: TRBV6-5; cdr3_length: 10; j_call: TRBJ1-1; cdr3_aa: ASRISNTEAF
v_call: TRBV7-9; cdr3_length: 14; j_call: TRBJ2-1; cdr3_aa: ASSSFEGGSYNEQF
v_call: TRBV3-1/TRBV3-2; cdr3_length: 14; j_call: TRBJ1-3; cdr3_aa: ASSQVGTASGNTIY
v_call: TRBV5-1; cdr3_length: 13; j_call: TRBJ2-5; cdr3_aa: ASSPSGSERETQY
v_call: TRBV5-1; cdr3_length: 14; j_call: TRBJ1-1; cdr3_aa: ASSLAVWSGNTEAF
v_call: TRBV24-1; cdr3_length: 11; j_call: TRBJ2-1; cdr3_aa: ATEDRGANEQF
v_call: TRBV3-1/TRBV3-2; cdr3_length: 15; j_call: TRBJ1-5; cdr3_aa: ASSLRQQGGSNQPQH
v_call: TRBV6-5; cdr3_length: 11; j_call: TRBJ2-7; cdr3_aa: ASRKRTAGEQY
v_call: TRBV5-6; cdr3_length: 16; j_call: TRBJ2-7; cdr3_aa: ASSLSRQGIDSPYEQY
v_call: TRBV25-1; cdr3_length: 13; j_call: TRBJ1-2; cdr3_aa: ASSESTGGVYGYT
v_call: TRBV10-3; cdr3_length: 9; j_call: TRBJ2-3; cdr3_aa: ASESTDTQY
v_call: TRBV25-1; cdr3_length: 14; j_call: TRBJ2-5; cdr3_aa: ASSEYLRSSQETQY
v_call: TRBV4-2; cdr3_length: 12; j_call: TRBJ2-5; cdr3_aa: ASSQVAGEETQY
v_call: TRBV7-9; cdr3_length: 12; j_call: TRBJ1-2; cdr3_aa: ASSSGTGSYGYT
v_call: TRBV9; cdr3_length: 12; j_call: TRBJ2-7; cdr3_aa: ASSVDGQSYEQY
v_call: TRBV2; cdr3_length: 13; j_call: TRBJ2-1; cdr3_aa: ASREESVSYNEQF
v_call: TRBV18; cdr3_length: 13; j_call: TRBJ1-2; cdr3_aa: ASSPRSARGAGYT
v_call: TRBV11-2; cdr3_length: 16; j_call: TRBJ2-7; cdr3_aa: ASTLGPWGGGPIYEQY
v_call: TRBV9; cdr3_length: 17; j_call: TRBJ2-6; cdr3_aa: ASSVATGTAFSGANVLT
v_call: TRBV7-6; cdr3_length: 13; j_call: TRBJ2-3; cdr3_aa: ASSLVAGGTDTQY